Listed below are T cell receptor beta chains from one sample, sequenced in a study of shared clonotypes between healthy human individuals. Generated by immunoSEQ multiplex PCR, the TCRdb table keeps only in-frame clones and is missing some. Altogether approximately 1.9 million clones are present, 90% to 95% being singletons, with the ten largest covering around 1.8%. Source material: naive CD8+ T cells from PBMCs. These receptors were obtained from a man aged 18 to 29 in good health. Some clones in this sample may be carry-over from other donors' samples. The CDR3 runs from the conserved cysteine through the conserved F or W. Each record gives: J gene, D gene, V gene, clone size, CDR3 protein, CDR3 DNA. A D gene is named only where the DNA matches it firmly. Rows give clone size only sometimes, using once, few, many, or a class for an expanded clone.

TRBJ1-2 TRBD1 TRBV27 NA CASSPVGTGDDGYTF TGTGCCAGCAGCCCCGTTGGGACAGGGGATGATGGCTACACCTTC
TRBJ1-1 NA TRBV5-6 once CASSLETQPSGAGFF TGTGCCAGCAGCTTAGAGACCCAACCTTCGGGAGCGGGTTTCTTT
TRBJ2-2 TRBD1 TRBV30 NA CAWSVYGDRDPTGELFF TGTGCCTGGAGTGTATACGGGGACAGGGATCCGACCGGGGAGCTGTTTTTT
TRBJ2-1 NA TRBV25-1 once CASSDLEGPYNEQFF TGTGCCAGCAGTGACCTGGAGGGACCCTACAATGAGCAGTTCTTC
TRBJ1-2 NA TRBV19 NA CASSHRIRDGYTF TGTGCCAGTAGTCACAGGATCCGAGATGGCTACACCTTC
TRBJ2-2 TRBD1 TRBV6-5 NA CASSDRGGTGELFF TGTGCCAGCAGTGACAGGGGTGGCACCGGGGAGCTGTTTTTT
TRBJ2-5 NA TRBV7-9 NA CASSFASPYQETQYF TGTGCCAGCAGCTTCGCGAGCCCGTACCAAGAGACCCAGTACTTC
TRBJ1-1 NA TRBV7-9 NA CASSATAINTEAFF TGTGCCAGCAGCGCTACAGCAATCAACACTGAAGCTTTCTTT
TRBJ1-1 NA TRBV27 NA CASRDFLNTEAFF TGTGCCAGTCGGGACTTTTTGAACACTGAAGCTTTCTTT
TRBJ2-7 NA TRBV6-6 NA CASSYGEIPYEQYF TGTGCCAGCAGTTACGGGGAGATCCCCTACGAGCAGTACTTC
TRBJ2-7 NA TRBV27 NA CASSGQSYEQYF TGTGCCAGCTCGGGGCAGTCCTACGAGCAGTACTTC
TRBJ2-3 NA TRBV7-6 NA CASSSGQRKSTDTQYF TGTGCCAGCAGCTCCGGACAGAGAAAGTCCACAGATACGCAGTATTTT
TRBJ1-2 NA TRBV21-1 NA CASRKGATGRPVEGYTF TGTGCCAGCCGAAAGGGGGCAACAGGGCGACCCGTTGAGGGCTACACCTTC
TRBJ2-7 TRBD1 TRBV18 NA CASSPETGKGYEQYF TGTGCCAGCTCACCCGAGACAGGGAAGGGCTACGAGCAGTACTTC
TRBJ2-5 NA TRBV2 NA CASSEGQAEETQYF TGTGCCAGCAGTGAAGGGCAGGCGGAAGAGACCCAGTACTTC
TRBJ2-7 NA TRBV7-9 once CASSPSGGGLDEQYF TGTGCCAGCAGTCCCTCGGGAGGGGGCCTCGACGAGCAGTACTTC
TRBJ1-5 NA TRBV27 NA CASSTLASNQPQHF TGTGCCAGCAGTACCCTGGCGAGCAATCAGCCCCAGCATTTT
TRBJ2-3 NA TRBV6-1 NA CASSDHEGPGTDTQYF TGTGCCAGCAGTGACCATGAGGGTCCTGGGACAGATACGCAGTATTTT
TRBJ2-5 NA TRBV7-9 once CASSSETDPSRGTQYF TGTGCCAGCAGCTCCGAGACCGACCCGTCCCGCGGGACCCAGTACTTC
TRBJ2-1 TRBD2 TRBV13 NA CASSPTSSGFYNEQFF TGTGCCAGCAGCCCCACCTCTAGCGGGTTCTACAATGAGCAGTTCTTC
TRBJ2-3 NA TRBV7-6 NA CASSLLPGPSTDTQYF TGTGCCAGCAGCTTACTTCCGGGTCCTAGCACAGATACGCAGTATTTT
TRBJ2-7 NA TRBV5-4 NA CASSGQISYEQYF TGTGCCAGCTCAGGACAGATTTCCTACGAGCAGTACTTC
TRBJ1-1 NA TRBV4-3 NA CASSQADSLTEAFF TGCGCCAGCAGCCAAGCCGACAGCCTTACTGAAGCTTTCTTT
TRBJ2-1 TRBD2 TRBV19 once CASSMTSGGHEQFF TGTGCCAGTAGTATGACTAGCGGAGGCCATGAGCAGTTCTTC
TRBJ2-1 NA TRBV27 once CASSFTRDGDNEQFF TGTGCCAGCAGTTTCACCCGGGACGGAGACAATGAGCAGTTCTTC
TRBJ1-3 NA TRBV7-9 NA CASSLPRAGDSGNTIYF TGTGCCAGCAGCTTGCCCCGCGCAGGAGACTCTGGAAACACCATATATTTT
TRBJ1-2 TRBD1 TRBV4-1 NA CASSLYRGLSFGYTF TGCGCCAGCAGCTTATACAGGGGGCTGTCGTTTGGCTACACCTTC
TRBJ2-1 TRBD2 TRBV7-6 NA CASSYQLAGGDQEQFF TGTGCCAGCAGCTACCAACTAGCGGGAGGAGATCAAGAGCAGTTCTTC
TRBJ1-4 TRBD1 TRBV18 NA CASSPPDRGSEKLFF TGTGCCAGCTCACCACCGGACAGGGGGTCTGAAAAACTGTTTTTT
TRBJ1-5 TRBD1 TRBV6-5 NA CASSSLTGVNQPQHF TGTGCCAGCAGTTCCCTCACAGGGGTGAATCAGCCCCAGCATTTT
TRBJ1-1 TRBD1 TRBV15 NA CATSSDRDRVFDEAFF TGTGCCACCAGCAGCGACCGGGACAGGGTTTTTGATGAAGCTTTCTTT
TRBJ2-2 TRBD1 TRBV9 NA CASSTRTGGNTGELFF TGTGCCAGCAGCACTCGGACAGGGGGGAACACCGGGGAGCTGTTTTTT
TRBJ2-1 TRBD2 TRBV11-2 NA CASSLGTSGRPLPGEQFF TGTGCCAGCAGCTTAGGGACTAGCGGGAGGCCACTCCCCGGTGAGCAGTTCTTC
TRBJ1-1 NA TRBV27 NA CASSLRLATEAFF TGTGCCAGCAGTTTACGGCTGGCCACTGAAGCTTTCTTT
TRBJ1-1 NA TRBV6-1 NA CASTRIMNTEAFF TGTGCCAGCACCCGAATTATGAACACTGAAGCTTTCTTT
TRBJ2-7 TRBD2 TRBV4-1 NA CASSQSTSGTYEQYF TGCGCCAGCAGCCAGAGCACTAGCGGGACCTACGAGCAGTACTTC
TRBJ2-7 NA TRBV27 NA CASSQEPISYEQYF TGTGCCAGCAGTCAGGAACCCATCTCCTACGAGCAGTACTTC
TRBJ2-2 TRBD1 TRBV7-9 NA CASSSNSGATGTNTGELFF TGTGCCAGCAGCTCCAACTCAGGGGCGACAGGGACCAACACCGGGGAGCTGTTTTTT
TRBJ2-7 TRBD2 TRBV19 NA CASSALSGEGSYEQYF TGTGCCAGTAGCGCCCTTAGCGGGGAAGGCTCCTACGAGCAGTACTTC
TRBJ2-1 NA TRBV7-9 NA CASSSSHREPYNEQFF TGTGCCAGCAGCTCCTCCCACCGCGAACCCTACAATGAGCAGTTCTTC
TRBJ2-7 NA TRBV9 NA CASSVGSGAPYEQYF TGTGCCAGCAGCGTAGGTTCAGGGGCCCCCTACGAGCAGTACTTC
TRBJ2-3 NA TRBV27 NA CASSFRVPDTQYF TGTGCCAGCAGTTTCAGGGTCCCAGATACGCAGTATTTT
TRBJ2-1 NA TRBV4-1 NA CASSQGPSSYNEQFF TGCGCCAGCAGCCAAGGGCCTAGCTCCTACAATGAGCAGTTCTTC
TRBJ2-7 NA TRBV7-9 NA CASSLAQGTSYEQYF TGTGCCAGCAGCTTAGCCCAAGGCACTTCCTACGAGCAGTACTTC
TRBJ1-4 NA TRBV11-2 once CASSLEGGGGLNEKLFF TGTGCCAGCAGCTTAGAGGGTGGAGGAGGCCTCAATGAAAAACTGTTTTTT